This T cell receptor beta chain was profiled in a study of OX40 agonist ivuxolimab in advanced cancers. Study as a whole: Antecedent anti-PD-1, anti-PD-L1 or anti-CTLA-4 therapy was permissible, with about 39% having received some. General study points: Researchers report that CD8+ T cells had, on average, more expanded clones than CD4+.

As for this clone: Antigen specificity is unknown.

The repertoire was sequenced with immunoSEQ multiplex PCR; TCRdb's copy has only in-frame clones and lacks some. The repertoire holds roughly 60,000 clones, with around 83% as singletons. This CDR3 is 11 amino acids long. Deletions cut 1 base from V and 7 bases from J, with 4 bases between. Germline CDR1 and CDR2: MNHNS and SASEGT. V is TRBV6-1 and J is TRBJ1-2; D remains unclear. This TCR was sampled from an adult with an advanced solid tumor such as melanoma, head and neck, liver or kidney cancer. This specimen consisted of CD4+ or CD8+ T cells sorted from blood, obtained in a trial of the OX40 agonist ivuxolimab. This chain's CDR3 is CASSEGGGYTF. In nucleotides, the CDR3 is TGTGCCAGCAGTGAAGGGGGTGGCTACACCTTC.